Listed below are T cell receptor beta chains from one sample, sequenced in a study of beta chain features in type 1 diabetes. The protocol was immunoSEQ multiplex PCR, while the TCRdb copy is restricted to in-frame clones and leaves out a portion. The sample lists about 240,000 clones; roughly 13% were seen once. Sequenced material: naive CD4+ T cells from blood. Every receptor here comes from a man aged 25-45 years with type 1 diabetes. Both conserved end residues are part of each CDR3. A D gene is named only where the DNA matches it firmly. Rows may omit the clone size; those that give it use once, few, many or a size class.

cdr3_aa v_call clone_size d_call
CASTPHVADSYEQYF TRBV6-5 few .
CASRGTGDTEAFF TRBV27 few TRBD1
CAWSGGLLNTEAFF TRBV30 . .
CSVGGTVLSTEAFF TRBV29-1 . TRBD1
CASSQDRTSGGRGDEQYF TRBV4-2 . TRBD2
CASSLARGTIHEQYF TRBV7-6 . .
CASYPGQVRGEQYF TRBV10-2 few TRBD1
CSAIPGQGGTEAFF TRBV29-1 . TRBD1
CASSLALSGGRSYEQYF TRBV7-2 . TRBD2
CASSPPVTGIMNTEAFF TRBV4-2 few TRBD1
CASSLQGRNQPQHF TRBV5-4 few TRBD1
CASSFQQGSTEAFF TRBV11-3 few .
CATSRGLQGGETQYF TRBV15 few .
CASSLGGWSYTF TRBV7-9 . .
CASSQDGRDRDSNQPQHF TRBV14 . TRBD1
CARGTGLSYNEQFF TRBV5-8 . TRBD1
CAWTRSSGNEQFF TRBV30 few .
CASSLGQGGDTQYF TRBV5-1 few .
CASSPGGGGYNEQFF TRBV5-1 few .
CSVSPRLAAYEQYF TRBV29-1 few TRBD2
CASSLSTGPAFGGYTF TRBV28 . .
CASSPISGAGETQYF TRBV14 few .
CASSLLAGGPQETQYF TRBV7-9 . TRBD2
CASSPGPSGSTDTQYF TRBV7-6 . TRBD2
CASSLSSNTGELFF TRBV5-1 . .
CASSWRGLAGGEQYF TRBV7-2 few TRBD2
CASSQAGGGAYEQYF TRBV4-2 . .
CASSPGPGESRGIYGYTF TRBV11-3 . .
CASSERVYYGYTF TRBV2 . .
CASSPRISGGTDTQYF TRBV18 few .
CASSLLRDSHEQYF TRBV28 few TRBD1
CSVGHTREQLF TRBV29-1 few .
CASSEALRTGEQYF TRBV2 few TRBD1